One sample yielded the 32 T cell receptor beta chains listed below, sequenced in a study of blood T cell repertoires in COVID-19. Some clones are missing from TCRdb's copy, which holds only in-frame ones; the method was immunoSEQ multiplex PCR. The sample includes about 400,000 clones, 70% to 90% of them seen just once. Material for sequencing was PBMCs or T cells enriched from blood (not recorded which). These receptors originate from a woman under 40 with acute COVID-19.

Notes on this clone: Other nucleotide sequences from this sample produce the same CDR3. The chain uses TRBV9 and TRBJ1-2; D may be TRBD1 (6 bases). From germline, CDR1 is SGDLS and CDR2 YYNGEE. With 2 bases removed from V and 3 bases from J, the gap between germline ends came to 14 bases. The CDR3 totals 15 residues. The chain's CDR3 is CASSVDGGADYGYTF. DNA of the CDR3: TGTGCCAGCAGCGTGGATGGGGGCGCGGACTATGGCTACACCTTC.

This sequence joins TRBV5-1 and TRBJ2-3, with D maybe TRBD2 (5 bases). Between the trimmed V and J ends, which lost 4 bases and 6 bases, there was a span of 15 bases. The germline V gene encodes CDR1 SGHRS and CDR2 YFSETQ. This CDR3 contains 14 residues. Here the CDR3 reads CASSLSVAPDTQYF. The CDR3 nucleotides read TGCGCCAGCAGCCTCTCTGTAGCGCCCGATACGCAGTATTTT.

This clone was seen just once. The V gene is TRBV27, the J gene TRBJ2-7; D is possibly TRBD1 (5 bases). V was cut by 3 bases and J by 5 bases, with 11 bases left in between. The CDR3 covers 13 residues. Germline loops: CDR1 MNHEY, CDR2 SMNVEV (reference sequence). The CDR3 region is CASSLSGYHEQYF. CDR3 coding DNA: TGTGCCAGCAGTTTGTCAGGGTACCACGAGCAGTACTTC.

The chain has TRBV18 and TRBJ1-1, with 10 bases fitting TRBD1. CDR1 and CDR2 from the germline V gene are KGHSH and LQKENI. The J segment lost 4 bases and the V segment lost 8 bases, leaving 7 bases of the junction unmatched. The CDR3 contains 14 residues. Written as DNA, the CDR3 is TGTGCCAGCAGAGCCGGGACAGGGGTCACTGAAGCTTTCTTT. Translated: CASRAGTGVTEAFF. Looking up the rest from reference TRBV18 and TRBJ1-1 gives the full variable domain: NAGVMQNPRHLVRRRGQEARLRCSPMKGHSHVYWYRQLPEEGLKFMVYLQKENIIDESGMPKERFSAEFPKEGPSILRIQQVVRGDSAAYFCASRAGTGVTEAFFGQGTRLTVV.

V and J are TRBV7-9 and TRBJ1-4; D remains unclear. CDR1 and CDR2 (germline): SEHNR, FQNEAQ (reference sequence). Trimming left V 1 base short and J 3 bases short, with 6 bases between. This CDR3 has 14 amino acids. In DNA, the CDR3 is TGTGCCAGCAGCTTAGGGACTGCTAATGAAAAACTGTTTTTT. It yields the protein CASSLGTANEKLFF.

The V gene is TRBV5-6, the J gene TRBJ1-1, with D possibly TRBD1 on 6 matching bases. Germline assignment: CDR1 SGHDT and CDR2 YYEEEE. V gave up 1 base and J gave up 8 bases, with 21 bases separating them. The CDR3 has 16 residues. DNA of the CDR3: TGTGCCAGCAGCTTGTTAGGGGAAGACGACAGGTTCGAAGCTTTCTTT. Its protein is CASSLLGEDDRFEAFF.

This chain links TRBV28 with TRBJ2-3; 10 nucleotides align to TRBD2. V lost 0 bases, J lost 5 bases, and 8 bases stayed unmatched. The CDR3 is made up of 17 amino acids. Germline V gene sequence: CDR1 MDHEN, CDR2 SYDVKM. The CDR3 coding sequence is TGTGCCAGCAGTTTATGGGCTAGCGGGGGAACGGAAGATACGCAGTATTTT. This codes for CASSLWASGGTEDTQYF.

This chain links TRBV2 with TRBJ2-2, with D hard to call. CDR1 SNHLY and CDR2 FYNNEI come from the germline V gene. V was clipped by 3 bases and J by 5 bases, with 13 bases between them. CDR3 length equals 15 residues. DNA for the CDR3: TGTGCCAGCAGTGAGGTGGGCCAACGAACCGGGGAGCTGTTTTTT. Protein sequence: CASSEVGQRTGELFF. The whole variable domain, filled in from reference TRBV2 and TRBJ2-2, reads EPEVTQTPSHQVTQMGQEVILRCVPISNHLYFYWYRQILGQKVEFLVSFYNNEISEKSEIFDDQFSVERPDGSNFTLKIRSTKLEDSAMYFCASSEVGQRTGELFFGEGSRLTVL.

The rearrangement uses TRBV5-1 and TRBJ1-1; possible D gene TRBD1, 6 bases. V lost 3 bases to trimming and J lost 0 bases, with 15 bases between them. In germline, CDR1 is SGHRS, CDR2 YFSETQ. This CDR3 is 16 amino acids long. The DNA for the CDR3 is TGCGCCAGCAGCTCCTCCTCGACAGGACTGAACACTGAAGCTTTCTTT. Translated: CASSSSSTGLNTEAFF.

This clone showed up just once. J is TRBJ1-3 and V is TRBV27; D might be TRBD1 (5 bases). The CDR3 extends over 17 amino acids. The V gene lost 2 bases and the J gene lost 0 bases, with 14 bases spanning the gap. Germline CDR1 and CDR2: MNHEY and SMNVEV (reference sequence). The CDR3 region has the DNA TGTGCCAGCAGTTTAATACCCCCGACAGCCTCTGGAAACACCATATATTTT. It specifies CASSLIPPTASGNTIYF.

Regarding this clone: Other nucleotide sequences from this sample produce the same CDR3. The chain couples TRBV13 to TRBJ1-5, with D uncertain. The CDR3 consists of 14 residues. Germline CDR1 reads PRHDT; CDR2 reads FYEKMQ (reference sequence). The V and J ends lost 2 bases and 0 bases respectively, with 5 bases between them. CDR3 nucleotide sequence: TGTGCCAGCAGCTTACGGGGTAGCAATCAGCCCCAGCATTTT. This gives the protein CASSLRGSNQPQHF.

CDR3 residues: CASSWLAGRFYEQYF. CDR3 DNA: TGTGCCAGCAGCTGGCTAGCGGGGAGATTCTACGAGCAGTACTTC. The chain joins TRBV5-6 to TRBJ2-7; TRBD2 aligns across 9 bases. The CDR3 is 15 residues long. V lost 3 bases, J lost 3 bases, and 7 bases stayed unmatched. Germline-derived CDR1 and CDR2 are SGHDT and YYEEEE.

The CDR3 sequence is CSASRQGRTDTQYF. The CDR3 bases are TGCAGTGCTAGTAGACAGGGAAGGACAGATACGCAGTATTTT. The chain is built from TRBV20-1 and TRBJ2-3; 7 bases line up with TRBD1. The CDR3 is made up of 14 amino acids. The germline V gene encodes CDR1 DFQATT and CDR2 SNEGSKA (reference sequence). J lost 3 bases, V lost 3 bases, and 6 bases had no gene match.

This rearrangement joins TRBV10-3 to TRBJ2-1, with 9 bases lining up with TRBD2. The CDR3 length is 14 residues. CDR1 and CDR2 from the germline V gene are ENHRY and SYGVKD. The V gene end was trimmed by 10 bases and the J gene end by 9 bases; junction bases not matched to a gene: 13. Written as DNA, the CDR3 is TGTGCCAGTGGCGAAGCGGGGGGCGAGCCTGAGCAGTTCTTC. Its protein product is CASGEAGGEPEQFF.

In this sample, this clone turned up once. The genes are TRBV5-1 and TRBJ2-2; 10 positions agree with TRBD2. After removal of 0 bases from V and 0 bases from J, the junction contained 8 bases not matched to a gene. The CDR3 runs 19 residues. Germline lookup yields CDR1 SGHRS and CDR2 YFSETQ. The CDR3 spells CASSLALLAGLANTGELFF. DNA for the CDR3: TGCGCCAGCAGCTTGGCCTTACTAGCGGGGCTGGCGAACACCGGGGAGCTGTTTTTT.

The chain carries TRBV27 and TRBJ2-5; 7 bases align to TRBD1. This CDR3 is 14 amino acids long. The germline V gene encodes CDR1 MNHEY and CDR2 SMNVEV (reference sequence). Trimming cost V 4 bases and J 2 bases; bases outside gene matches: 4. Written as DNA, the CDR3 is TGTGCCAGCAGTTCCCACAGGGGTCAAGAGACCCAGTACTTC. Protein sequence: CASSSHRGQETQYF.

The rearrangement joins TRBV6-5 to TRBJ2-2, with 10 bases that match TRBD2. J lost 6 bases, V lost 0 bases, and 4 bases had no gene match. Germline V lookup: CDR1 MNHEY, CDR2 SVGAGI. This CDR3 is 16 amino acids long. The CDR3 region is CASSYSGSGGSGELFF. DNA for the CDR3: TGTGCCAGCAGTTACTCTGGTAGCGGGGGGTCCGGGGAGCTGTTTTTT.

This chain uses TRBV18 with TRBJ2-1; the match to TRBD1 covers 7 bases. CDR1 and CDR2 from the germline V gene are KGHSH and LQKENI. J lost 6 bases, V lost 3 bases, and 5 bases had no gene match. This CDR3 is 14 amino acids long. Written as DNA, the CDR3 is TGTGCCAGCTCACCCCGACAGGGCCCCAATGAGCAGTTCTTC. It encodes CASSPRQGPNEQFF.

Remarks on this clone: The identical CDR3 is also encoded by other nucleotide sequences in the sample. This chain joins TRBV5-6 and TRBJ2-2; 10 nucleotides line up with TRBD1. This CDR3 region has 16 residues. With 4 bases clipped from V and 0 bases from J, the junction kept 3 bases outside the gene matches. Germline-derived CDR1 and CDR2 are SGHDT and YYEEEE. CDR3 in amino acids: CASSPGTGANTGELFF. The CDR3 nucleotides read TGTGCCAGCAGCCCGGGGACAGGGGCGAACACCGGGGAGCTGTTTTTT.

V and J are TRBV7-2 and TRBJ1-4; 8 bases are a match to TRBD1. The CDR3 has 16 amino acids. Germline CDR1 and CDR2: SGHTA and FQGNSA. V shed 5 bases and J 4 bases; nucleotides not matched to a gene: 9. The CDR3 spells CASSAGQGLFNEKLFF. DNA of the CDR3: TGTGCCAGCAGCGCCGGACAGGGCCTTTTTAATGAAAAACTGTTTTTT.

The rearrangement joins TRBV4-1 to TRBJ1-1; D gene ambiguous. This CDR3 is built from 16 residues. Trimming removed 0 bases from V and 2 bases from J, with 13 bases in between. Germline V gene lookup returns CDR1 MGHRA and CDR2 YSYEKL. CDR3 protein: CASSQDTRSVNTEAFF. The DNA of the CDR3 is TGCGCCAGCAGCCAAGATACTAGGTCCGTCAACACTGAAGCTTTCTTT.

The chain has TRBV13 and TRBJ1-1; 7 positions match TRBD1. Germline V CDR1 and CDR2: PRHDT, FYEKMQ (reference sequence). Trimming removed 5 bases from V and 5 bases from J; junction bases left unmatched: 5. CDR3 length equals 13 residues. In DNA, the CDR3 is TGTGCCAGCAGCCACAGGGGTTGGACTGAAGCTTTCTTT. Amino acids: CASSHRGWTEAFF.

The chain couples TRBV30 to TRBJ1-6, with D tentatively TRBD1 (5 bases). V dropped 2 bases and J dropped 8 bases, with 13 bases sitting between them. Germline V gene data show CDR1 as GTSNPN and CDR2 as SVGIG (reference sequence). There are 14 residues in the CDR3. Here the CDR3 DNA reads TGTGCCTGGAGTTTCCAGGGTACCGATTCACCCCTCCACTTT. It yields the protein CAWSFQGTDSPLHF.

The chain is built from TRBV9 and TRBJ2-1; D not resolved. Germline V gene sequence: CDR1 SGDLS, CDR2 YYNGEE. The ends were cut back, 3 bases at V and 3 bases at J, with 7 bases in the middle. The CDR3 loop spans 13 amino acids. CDR3 residues: CASSERDYNEQFF. In nucleotides, the CDR3 is TGTGCCAGCAGCGAAAGAGACTACAATGAGCAGTTCTTC.

The chain joins TRBV25-1 to TRBJ2-3; 7 nucleotides line up with TRBD2. CDR3 length equals 16 residues. Looked up from germline, CDR1 is MGHDK and CDR2 is SYGVNS. V lost 2 bases to trimming and J lost 0 bases; unmatched junction nucleotides: 5. CDR3 amino acids: CASSEARGSSTDTQYF. DNA for the CDR3: TGTGCCAGCAGTGAAGCACGCGGGAGTAGCACAGATACGCAGTATTTT.

The chain links TRBV5-1 to TRBJ1-6; possibly TRBD1 for D (5 bases). Trimming pared 4 bases from V and 5 bases from J, leaving 10 bases between. Germline CDR1 SGHRS, CDR2 YFSETQ. The CDR3 is 14 amino acids. The CDR3 spells CASSQGTDNSPLHF. DNA of the CDR3: TGCGCCAGCAGCCAGGGAACAGATAATTCACCCCTCCACTTT.

J is TRBJ2-1 and V is TRBV9; 10 nucleotides match TRBD1. The trim removed 6 bases at V and 4 bases at J, leaving 7 bases unmatched. CDR3 size: 15 residues. Germline V CDR1 and CDR2: SGDLS, YYNGEE. Here the CDR3 DNA reads TGTGCCAGCACCAGGGGGACAGGGGCTTACAATGAGCAGTTCTTC. This encodes CASTRGTGAYNEQFF.

The J gene is TRBJ1-2, the V gene TRBV7-2, with TRBD1 as a possible D gene (5 bases). Trimming stripped 5 bases from V and 5 bases from J, with 15 bases between. Germline values: CDR1 SGHTA, CDR2 FQGNSA. CDR3 length equals 14 residues. This chain's CDR3 is CASSLGQVIYGYTF. The CDR3 DNA sequence: TGTGCCAGCAGCCTCGGACAAGTTATTTATGGCTACACCTTC.

V and J are TRBV2 and TRBJ1-5, with 8 bases aligning to TRBD1. The CDR3 contains 14 residues. Germline V gene lookup returns CDR1 SNHLY and CDR2 FYNNEI. After removal of 5 bases from V and 7 bases from J, the junction contained 7 bases not matched to a gene. CDR3 sequence: CASSPDRGGQPQHF. CDR3 bases: TGTGCCAGCAGTCCCGACAGGGGAGGGCAGCCCCAGCATTTT.

This clone appeared once. The CDR3 DNA follows: TGTGCCAGTAGACAATTCGTGTCCCAGCCCCAGCATTTT. Amino acid sequence: CASRQFVSQPQHF. The gene calls are TRBV19 and TRBJ1-5; D unresolved. V shed 6 bases and J shed 7 bases, with 13 bases lying between them. The CDR3 loop spans 13 amino acids. CDR1 is LNHDA, CDR2 SQIVND, per germline (reference sequence).

This rearrangement joins TRBV27 to TRBJ2-3, with 11 bases matching TRBD2. Germline assignment: CDR1 MNHEY and CDR2 SMNVEV (reference sequence). J was trimmed by 3 bases and V by 1 base; bases with no gene match: 6. The CDR3 spans 17 residues. The CDR3 reads CASSLYGSGGATDTQYF. Written as DNA, the CDR3 is TGTGCCAGCAGTTTATACGGTAGCGGGGGGGCGACAGATACGCAGTATTTT.

This sequence joins TRBV18 and TRBJ1-2; no definite D call. Trimming stripped 1 base from V and 0 bases from J, with 9 bases between. This CDR3 contains 15 residues. The germline V gene has CDR1 KGHSH and CDR2 LQKENI. Here the CDR3 reads CASSPLPGANYGYTF. CDR3 DNA sequence: TGTGCCAGCTCACCACTCCCGGGAGCTAACTATGGCTACACCTTC.